This entry lists 23 T cell receptor beta chains sequenced from one sample in a study of blood T cell repertoires in COVID-19. Clones were read by immunoSEQ multiplex PCR, and TCRdb kept only the in-frame ones, dropping some. The sample lists roughly 160,000 clones; around 79% were seen once. Specimen: PBMCs or T cells enriched from blood (not recorded which). The receptor set was obtained from a woman between 65 and 79 years old in a cohort exposed to, infected with or recovered from COVID-19 (not recorded which).

This chain links TRBV5-1 with TRBJ2-1; 7 nucleotides agree with TRBD1. The V gene's germline CDR1 is SGHRS and CDR2 YFSETQ. Unmatched junction bases numbered 7, after V lost 0 bases and J lost 7 bases. The CDR3 is made up of 15 amino acids. The CDR3 here is CASSLDDPGGNEQFF. DNA of the CDR3: TGCGCCAGCAGCTTGGATGATCCAGGGGGTAATGAGCAGTTCTTC.

The J gene is TRBJ2-7, the V gene TRBV3-1 (or the pseudogene TRBV3-2); D gene ambiguous. The CDR3 spans 12 residues. The V gene lost 2 bases and the J gene lost 0 bases, with 2 bases spanning the gap. The germline CDR1 and CDR2 sequences are LGHDT and YNNKEL (reference sequence). This CDR3 is CASSQYSYEQYF. Written as DNA, the CDR3 is TGTGCCAGCAGCCAATACTCCTACGAGCAGTACTTC.

For this clone: Other DNA sequences in the sample encode the same CDR3. In DNA, the CDR3 is TGTGCCAGCAGTTTCCAGGGGAATGAGCAGTTCTTC. This sequence encodes CASSFQGNEQFF. The V gene is TRBV12-3 or TRBV12-4, the J gene TRBJ2-1, with a weak D call TRBD1 (6 bases). CDR3 length: 12 amino acids. The V end was cut by 3 bases, the J end by 7 bases, with 7 bases between.

This clone has just one count. V gene TRBV15 combines with J gene TRBJ1-5; D unclear. The CDR3 is 16 residues long. Germline V gene lookup returns CDR1 LNHNV and CDR2 YYDKDF (reference sequence). Trimming pared 5 bases from V and 3 bases from J, leaving 17 bases between. In DNA form, the CDR3 reads TGTGCCACCAGCCCTTCCCTTGGAGAGGACAATCAGCCCCAGCATTTT. Residues: CATSPSLGEDNQPQHF.

This chain connects TRBV4-2 to TRBJ1-1, with no clear D. From germline, CDR1 is LGHNA and CDR2 YNFKEQ. V lost 0 bases, J lost 1 base, and 6 bases lay in between. The CDR3 consists of 14 residues. The CDR3 DNA reads TGTGCCAGCAGCCAAGACAGGTCGAACACTGAAGCTTTCTTT. Translation gives CASSQDRSNTEAFF.

V gene TRBV11-3 combines with J gene TRBJ2-2, with 11 nucleotides matching TRBD1. The CDR3 loop spans 15 amino acids. Germline values: CDR1 SGHNT, CDR2 YENEEA. V shed 5 bases, J shed 4 bases, and the junction held 3 bases outside the gene matches. The CDR3, as DNA: TGTGCCAGCAGCCGCGGGACAGGGGGCACCGGGGAGCTGTTTTTT. Translating gives CASSRGTGGTGELFF.

The gene calls are TRBV7-2 and TRBJ2-3, with 7 positions matching TRBD2. This CDR3 is built from 16 residues. Trimming cost V 1 base and J 3 bases; bases outside gene matches: 7. Germline lookup yields CDR1 SGHTA and CDR2 FQGNSA. CDR3 DNA: TGTGCCAGCAGCTTAGGTCCGGGAGGAAGTACAGATACGCAGTATTTT. Protein product: CASSLGPGGSTDTQYF.

The chain joins TRBV3-1 (or the pseudogene TRBV3-2) to TRBJ2-5, with a weak D call TRBD1 (6 bases). Trimming took 5 bases from V and 0 from J, leaving 16 bases between them. This CDR3 has 16 residues. Germline V CDR1 and CDR2: LGHDT, YNNKEL (reference sequence). This chain's CDR3 is CASSIRGRGYQETQYF. The CDR3 DNA reads as TGTGCCAGCAGCATCAGGGGCAGGGGCTACCAAGAGACCCAGTACTTC.

This sequence joins TRBV7-2 and TRBJ2-2; D gene unclear. Deletions cut 3 bases from V and 7 bases from J, with 12 bases between. The germline V gene has CDR1 SGHTA and CDR2 FQGNSA. The CDR3 contains 14 residues. Here the CDR3 reads CASSFQSRNGELFF. CDR3 sequence (DNA): TGTGCCAGCAGCTTTCAAAGCCGTAACGGGGAGCTGTTTTTT.

CDR3 in DNA: TGCGCCAGCAGCCAAGTTTACGGGGGAGCCTTATCCGAGCAGTACTTC. Translated: CASSQVYGGALSEQYF. The chain carries TRBV4-1 and TRBJ2-7, with a tentative D call TRBD2 (6 bases). The V and J ends lost 1 base and 6 bases respectively, with 19 bases between them. Germline V gene data show CDR1 as MGHRA and CDR2 as YSYEKL. The CDR3 extends over 16 amino acids.

V gene TRBV5-1 combines with J gene TRBJ1-3; D call uncertain. V lost 0 bases and J lost 10, with 8 bases in between. CDR1 and CDR2 from the germline V gene are SGHRS and YFSETQ. The CDR3 has 12 amino acids. The CDR3 nucleotides are TGCGCCAGCAGCTTGGACCGAGGGACCATATATTTT. It yields the protein CASSLDRGTIYF.

V is TRBV28 and J is TRBJ2-2; 10 nucleotides line up with TRBD2. The trim removed 8 bases at V and 4 bases at J, leaving 10 bases unmatched. The CDR3 has 16 amino acids. Germline CDR1 MDHEN, CDR2 SYDVKM. In nucleotides, the CDR3 is TGTGCCAGCGATAGTCTAGCGGGAGCAAGCACCGGGGAGCTGTTTTTT. This translates into CASDSLAGASTGELFF.

This chain uses TRBV7-9 with TRBJ1-4; D unclear. The length of the CDR3 is 11 residues. Germline CDR1 and CDR2: SEHNR and FQNEAQ (reference sequence). Trimming took off 5 bases at V and 4 bases at J, with 2 bases between the two ends. The CDR3 DNA reads TGTGCCAGCAGCCGTAATGAAAAACTGTTTTTT. Protein: CASSRNEKLFF.

The V and J genes are TRBV29-1 and TRBJ2-3, with 12 positions matching TRBD2. Germline values: CDR1 SQVTM, CDR2 ANQGSEA. The CDR3 has 14 residues. The J segment lost 2 bases and the V segment lost 6 bases, leaving 3 bases of the junction unmatched. The CDR3, as DNA: TGCAGCGTGTGGACTAGCGGGACCACAGATACGCAGTATTTT. This translates into CSVWTSGTTDTQYF.

The CDR3 bases are TGTGCCAGCAGTTACCCCAGGAGGGGACGGGACAGGGCCAGAAACACCGGGGAGCTGTTTTTT. Its translation: CASSYPRRGRDRARNTGELFF. The V and J genes are TRBV2 and TRBJ2-2; TRBD1 agrees at 9 bases. Germline CDR1 reads SNHLY; CDR2 reads FYNNEI. The CDR3 is 21 amino acids. The V and J ends lost 5 bases and 2 bases, in that order; junction bases with no gene match: 21.

The count of this clone is one. J is TRBJ1-2 and V is TRBV5-1, with D maybe TRBD1 (6 bases). Germline lookup yields CDR1 SGHRS and CDR2 YFSETQ. The CDR3 covers 18 residues. V was trimmed by 4 bases and J by 0 bases, leaving 22 bases between them. CDR3 amino acids: CASSLKDSRSNTNYGYTF. The CDR3 DNA sequence: TGCGCCAGCAGCCTAAAGGACAGCCGAAGTAACACTAACTATGGCTACACCTTC.

This clone was seen more than once but under ten times. The chain is built from TRBV14 and TRBJ1-2; D unclear. Trimming took off 1 base at V and 5 bases at J, with 8 bases between the two ends. The CDR3 has 13 amino acids. Germline CDR1 is SGHDN and CDR2 is FVKESK. The CDR3 loop reads CASSQGQAYGYTF. In nucleotides, the CDR3 is TGTGCCAGCAGCCAAGGGCAGGCGTATGGCTACACCTTC.

This clone is a singleton in its sample. CDR3 nucleotide sequence: TGTGCCAGCTCACCATCGCAGGGCAAAACTGAAGCTTTCTTT. Encoded protein: CASSPSQGKTEAFF. The chain joins TRBV18 to TRBJ1-1; D perhaps matches TRBD1 (5 bases). The CDR3 sequence is 14 residues long. Germline V gives CDR1 KGHSH, CDR2 LQKENI. With 2 bases removed from V and 5 bases from J, the gap between germline ends came to 12 bases.

In this sample, this clone turned up once. The CDR3 DNA follows: TGTGCCAGCAGTGAATGGACAGACCTTGAAGCTTTCTTT. Its protein is CASSEWTDLEAFF. The chain employs TRBV6-1 and TRBJ1-1; a weak D match, TRBD1 (6 bases). V dropped 2 bases and J dropped 7 bases, with 11 bases sitting between them. CDR1 and CDR2 from the germline V gene are MNHNS and SASEGT. This CDR3 is built from 13 residues.

This clone was detected only once. The chain uses TRBV28 and TRBJ1-1; the D gene is possibly TRBD1 (5 bases). Germline V gene sequence: CDR1 MDHEN, CDR2 SYDVKM. Trimming stripped 4 bases from V and 2 bases from J, with 5 bases between. The CDR3 is 12 residues long. In DNA, the CDR3 is TGTGCCAGCAGTTGGACAAACACTGAAGCTTTCTTT. It yields the protein CASSWTNTEAFF. Complete variable domain (other parts from reference TRBV28 and TRBJ1-1): DVKVTQSSRYLVKRTGEKVFLECVQDMDHENMFWYRQDPGLGLRLIYFSYDVKMKEKGDIPEGYSVSREKKERFSLILESASTNQTSMYLCASSWTNTEAFFGQGTRLTVV.

The chain links TRBV6-1 to TRBJ2-1; 9 bases map to TRBD2. The CDR3 has 20 amino acids. The V segment lost 3 bases and the J segment 0 bases; nucleotides outside the gene matches: 15. Germline CDR1 reads MNHNS; CDR2 reads SASEGT. The CDR3 region is CASSDRSRLADASSYNEQFF. Written as DNA, the CDR3 is TGTGCCAGCAGTGATCGGTCCCGACTAGCGGATGCAAGCTCCTACAATGAGCAGTTCTTC.

The chain couples TRBV28 to TRBJ2-3, with 7 bases that match TRBD1. CDR1 MDHEN and CDR2 SYDVKM come from the germline V gene. Unmatched junction bases numbered 8, after V lost 6 bases and J lost 5 bases. The CDR3 totals 14 residues. The CDR3 spells CASSPQGRGDTQYF. DNA for the CDR3: TGTGCCAGCAGCCCACAGGGGAGAGGAGATACGCAGTATTTT. The full variable domain, completed using reference TRBV28 and TRBJ2-3, is DVKVTQSSRYLVKRTGEKVFLECVQDMDHENMFWYRQDPGLGLRLIYFSYDVKMKEKGDIPEGYSVSREKKERFSLILESASTNQTSMYLCASSPQGRGDTQYFGPGTRLTVL.

The CDR3 protein is CASSNTNTGELFF. DNA of the CDR3: TGTGCCAGCAGCAACACCAACACCGGGGAGCTGTTTTTT. V and J are TRBV25-1 and TRBJ2-2; unclear D gene. Germline CDR1 MGHDK, CDR2 SYGVNS. The CDR3 is 13 amino acids. The V and J ends lost 6 bases and 2 bases respectively, with 7 bases between them.